The clone carrying this T cell receptor beta chain has only a few counts. Time point: peripheral blood 6 weeks after treatment start. Patient disease was locally advanced or metastatic urothelial carcinoma. This CDR3 is built from 12 residues. The V and J ends lost 2 bases and 6 bases respectively, with 7 bases between them. CDR1 is LNHNV, CDR2 YYDKDF, per germline (reference sequence). The sample originates from a study of PD-L1 blockade in urothelial cancer. Study-level background: Median T cell yield per blood sample was 110,000 to 150,000 cells.

Spiking of synthetic TCR analog templates was performed in each PCR. Sequencing used immunoSEQ multiplex PCR; TCRdb keeps in-frame clones, though not all of them. The sample yields around 50,000 clones, approximately 90% seen once. The clonotype originates from a man aged 55 to 70 with urothelial cancer. V is TRBV15 and J is TRBJ1-2, with D possibly being TRBD1 (6 bases). Sample: PBMCs, taken around atezolizumab (anti-PD-L1) treatment. In nucleotides, the CDR3 is TGTGCCACCAGCAGACAGGGGAATGGCTACACCTTC. Amino acid sequence: CATSRQGNGYTF.